This T cell receptor beta chain was identified during a study of breast tumors, draining lymph nodes, adjacent tissues. The CDR3 consists of 14 residues. V lost 7 bases to trimming and J lost 5 bases, with 17 bases between them. The V gene's germline CDR1 is SNHLY and CDR2 FYNNEI. Regarding the study as a whole: Data only fit, rather than demonstrated, lymph node origin of most tumor T cells.

As regards this clonotype: Its antigen is unidentified.

TCRdb reprocessed the multiplex PCR reads with MiXCR, giving one entry per CDR3 protein. The sample lists 9,000 to 15,000 distinct CDR3 sequences, about 37% occurring once. The V and J genes are TRBV2 and TRBJ1-1, with D perhaps TRBD1 (6 bases). The source material was breast tumor tissue. The receptor's source is a female donor with breast cancer. Some clones in this sample may be carry-over from other donors' samples. CDR3 bases: TGTGCCAGCACTAAGGGACACCTCGGGACTGAAGCTTTCTTT. Protein: CASTKGHLGTEAFF.